The 7 T cell receptor beta chains reported below all come from one sample, sequenced in a study of T cells after yellow fever vaccination. TCRdb reprocessed the 5' RACE reads with MiXCR, giving one entry per CDR3 protein. The data contain hundreds of thousands of distinct CDR3 sequences, roughly 12% of them seen just once; the ten biggest clones take up around an eighth. The sample here was PBMCs, taken on the day of the yellow fever booster vaccination. The source of these receptors is a man aged 25 to 40 who received the YFV17D yellow fever vaccine.

This clonotype was seen only a few times. The rearrangement uses TRBV18 and TRBJ2-5; 10 bases fit TRBD1. The germline V gene encodes CDR1 KGHSH and CDR2 LQKENI. The CDR3 runs 14 residues. Unmatched junction bases numbered 2, after V lost 4 bases and J lost 3 bases. The CDR3 is CASSQGTGEETQYF. CDR3 in DNA: TGTGCCAGCTCACAAGGGACAGGGGAAGAGACCCAGTACTTC.

This clonotype was found a few times. The chain combines TRBV28 with TRBJ2-2, with TRBD1 matching over 9 bases. The ends lost 3 bases at V and 7 bases at J; junction bases unmatched: 6. The germline gives CDR1 MDHEN, CDR2 SYDVKM. The CDR3 totals 15 residues. The CDR3 DNA reads TGTGCCAGCAGTTTCCGGACAGGGGTTGTCGGGGAGCTGTTTTTT. Amino acids: CASSFRTGVVGELFF.

This chain connects TRBV12-3 or TRBV12-4 to TRBJ2-3; D gene ambiguous. Trimming took 6 bases from V and 4 from J, leaving 8 bases between them. The CDR3 totals 12 residues. DNA for the CDR3: TGTGCCAGCAGCCCGGAATCAGATACGCAGTATTTT. This gives the protein CASSPESDTQYF.

This clonotype showed up just a few times. The rearrangement uses TRBV7-2 and TRBJ2-2, with 12 bases lining up with TRBD2. The CDR3 is made up of 17 amino acids. V trimming: 2 bases; J trimming: 5 bases; junction bases outside the gene matches: 6. The germline gives CDR1 SGHTA, CDR2 FQGNSA. Written as DNA, the CDR3 is TGTGCCAGCAGCTTACTAGCGGGAGGGGGTCGGACCGGGGAGCTGTTTTTT. Residues: CASSLLAGGGRTGELFF. Full variable domain (missing parts from reference TRBV7-2 and TRBJ2-2): GAGVSQSPSNKVTEKGKDVELRCDPISGHTALYWYRQSLGQGLEFLIYFQGNSAPDKSGLPSDRFSAERTGGSVSTLTIQRTQQEDSAVYLCASSLLAGGGRTGELFFGEGSRLTVL.

As DNA, the CDR3 is TGTGCCAGCAGCTTAACTCGCTGGTCAGATACGCAGTATTTT. It yields the protein CASSLTRWSDTQYF. V is TRBV7-2 and J is TRBJ2-3, with no clear D. The germline V gene encodes CDR1 SGHTA and CDR2 FQGNSA. Trimming shortened V by 2 bases and J by 4 bases, and 10 bases separated the two germline ends. The CDR3 is 14 amino acids.

This clonotype was seen only a few times. The V and J genes are TRBV10-3 and TRBJ1-1; D ambiguous. V lost 6 bases, J lost 4 bases, and 0 bases lay in between. CDR3 length equals 9 residues. The V gene's germline CDR1 is ENHRY and CDR2 SYGVKD. The CDR3 protein is CAISTEAFF. CDR3 sequence (DNA): TGTGCCATCAGCACTGAAGCTTTCTTT.

The rearrangement links TRBV20-1 to TRBJ2-5; a possible D gene is TRBD1 (6 bases). Germline-derived CDR1 and CDR2 are DFQATT and SNEGSKA (reference sequence). Deletions cut 0 bases from V and 3 bases from J, with 8 bases between. This CDR3 comprises 13 residues. This chain's CDR3 is CSARDWTEETQYF. The DNA of the CDR3 is TGCAGTGCTAGAGACTGGACAGAAGAGACCCAGTACTTC.